Listed below are T cell receptor beta chains from one sample, sequenced in a study of human T cells and chemical hapten exposure. Via MiXCR, TCRdb re-called the RACE reads, giving one row per CDR3 protein. The sample contains roughly 380,000 distinct CDR3 sequences, around 6% of which appear only once. The source was whole blood, collected in connection with sensitization to the hapten diphenylcyclopropenone (DPC). The receptors stem from a woman aged 18-29 years with alopecia areata. Some clones in this sample may be carry-over from other donors' samples. Each CDR3 is given with its conserved first and last residue. The D gene is left open where the match is weak. A clone size is listed for some rows: how often the clone was seen (once, few, many), or a class if it is expanded.

d_gene	len	abundance	v_gene	j_gene	CDR3aa	CDR3nt
-	12	many	TRBV7-3	TRBJ1-6	CASIPCTLEGHF	TGTGCCAGCATCCCGTGCACGCTGGAGGGCCACTTT
-	16	many	TRBV5-1	TRBJ1-2	CASSPRSQWRNYGYTF	TGCGCCAGCAGCCCTCGAAGCCAGTGGAGGAACTATGGCTACACCTTC
-	14	many	TRBV12-3/TRBV12-4	TRBJ1-2	CASSFQGPNYGYTF	TGTGCCAGCAGTTTCCAGGGCCCGAACTATGGCTACACCTTC
-	12	-	TRBV10-3	TRBJ2-7	CAISESSREQYF	TGTGCCATCAGTGAGTCATCGAGGGAGCAGTACTTC
TRBD2	16	few	TRBV7-3	TRBJ2-5	CASSFRVAGGGETQYF	TGTGCCAGCAGCTTTAGAGTTGCGGGGGGCGGAGAGACCCAGTACTTC
TRBD1	12	many	TRBV25-1	TRBJ1-2	CASSTGAEGYTF	TGTGCCAGCTCGACAGGGGCGGAGGGCTACACCTTC
TRBD1	13	-	TRBV28	TRBJ2-4	CASSFQGANIQYF	TGTGCCAGCAGTTTCCAGGGGGCGAACATTCAGTACTTC
-	13	many	TRBV28	TRBJ2-7	CASTRWGGGEQYF	TGTGCCAGCACCCGCTGGGGGGGCGGCGAGCAGTACTTC
-	14	few	TRBV7-9	TRBJ1-1	CASSSPGSVTEAFF	TGTGCCAGCAGCTCCCCAGGGTCTGTCACTGAAGCTTTCTTT
TRBD1	16	-	TRBV7-2	TRBJ1-6	CASSSLPGQGNSPLHF	TGTGCCAGCAGCTCACTCCCGGGACAGGGGAATTCACCCCTCCACTTT
-	14	many	TRBV12-3/TRBV12-4	TRBJ1-5	CASSRTASNQPQHF	TGTGCCAGCAGCCGGACAGCTAGCAATCAGCCCCAGCATTTT
-	14	many	TRBV25-1	TRBJ1-4	CASSAGRTNEKLFF	TGTGCCAGCAGTGCGGGGCGGACTAATGAAAAACTGTTTTTT
TRBD1	15	many	TRBV7-2	TRBJ1-5	CASSLQGASNQPQHF	TGTGCCAGCAGCTTACAGGGGGCGAGCAATCAGCCCCAGCATTTT
-	14	few	TRBV29-1	TRBJ1-3	CSVEDGGNGNTIYF	TGCAGCGTTGAAGATGGCGGAAATGGAAACACCATATATTTT
-	13	many	TRBV13	TRBJ1-4	CASSPQEGEKLFF	TGTGCCAGCAGCCCCCAAGAAGGTGAAAAACTGTTTTTT
-	15	many	TRBV28	TRBJ1-1	CATSWGGGRNTEAFF	TGTGCCACCTCCTGGGGGGGAGGGAGGAACACTGAAGCTTTCTTT
TRBD2	15	few	TRBV7-6	TRBJ2-5	CASSLAGGEQETQYF	TGTGCTAGCAGCTTAGCGGGGGGTGAACAAGAGACCCAGTACTTC
-	15	few	TRBV11-2	TRBJ1-4	CASSSRLETNEKLFF	TGTGCCAGCAGCTCAAGACTGGAAACTAATGAAAAACTGTTTTTT
-	20	many	TRBV4-1	TRBJ1-1	CASSQGFPGEWVAMNTEAFF	TGCGCCAGCAGCCAGGGGTTCCCAGGGGAGTGGGTTGCCATGAACACTGAAGCTTTCTTT
-	13	many	TRBV6-6	TRBJ1-3	CATKTGSGNTIYF	TGTGCCACCAAGACAGGCTCTGGAAACACCATATATTTT
-	16	-	TRBV20-1	TRBJ1-3	CSARVPQGKSGNTIYF	TGCAGTGCTAGAGTCCCACAGGGAAAATCTGGAAACACCATATATTTT
-	15	-	TRBV7-9	TRBJ2-3	CASSLVLSTGGTQYF	TGTGCCAGCAGCTTAGTATTATCGACAGGCGGTACGCAGTATTTT
-	13	few	TRBV2	TRBJ1-1	CACKNSRNTEAFF	TGTGCCTGTAAGAACAGCCGGAACACTGAAGCTTTCTTT
-	15	-	TRBV5-8	TRBJ1-1	CASSFSPDSNTEAFF	TGTGCCAGCAGCTTTTCCCCGGACAGCAATACTGAAGCTTTCTTT
TRBD1	18	few	TRBV5-1	TRBJ2-6	CASSTGQVPGSGANVLTF	TGCGCCAGCAGCACGGGACAGGTTCCCGGGTCTGGGGCCAACGTCCTGACTTTC
TRBD2	14	few	TRBV20-1	TRBJ2-1	CSAVTSGHYNEQFF	TGCAGTGCCGTCACTAGCGGGCATTACAATGAGCAGTTCTTC
-	13	-	TRBV20-1	TRBJ1-4	CSASAPANEKLFF	TGCAGTGCTAGCGCCCCGGCTAATGAAAAACTGTTTTTT
-	13	few	TRBV6-1	TRBJ1-5	CASSDLEAQPQHF	TGTGCCAGCAGCGATCTGGAGGCTCAGCCCCAGCATTTT
TRBD1	17	many	TRBV25-1	TRBJ1-1	CASSGWDRVYTSTEAFF	TGTGCCAGCAGTGGATGGGACAGAGTCTATACTAGCACTGAAGCTTTCTTT
-	14	many	TRBV11-2	TRBJ2-1	CASSPSGRYNEQFF	TGTGCCAGCAGCCCATCGGGACGCTACAATGAGCAGTTCTTC
TRBD2	16	few	TRBV4-1	TRBJ2-1	CASSQVVGGGNDEQFF	TGCGCCAGCAGCCAAGTTGTTGGCGGGGGTAACGATGAGCAGTTCTTC
TRBD2	14	many	TRBV20-1	TRBJ2-1	CSATTGTSGGKQFF	TGCAGTGCTACGACCGGGACTAGCGGGGGAAAGCAGTTCTTC